This TCR beta chain was profiled in a study of blood T cell repertoires in COVID-19. Across the study: Sites in the United States, Italy and Spain provided acute and convalescent COVID-19 samples. Sample material is recorded as cDNA or gDNA derived from T cells, B-cell-depleted T cells, or PBMCs.

Per the original methods: Counts of nucleated cells, estimated from reference gene primer amplification, were obtained. Data came from immunoSEQ multiplex PCR; TCRdb stores just in-frame clones and leaves some out. That table gives V, J and clone size, and the DNA gave D and trimming. The table has more than 110,000 clones, around 81% seen once; the top ten hold over 7%. Germline CDR1 MNHEY, CDR2 SMNVEV (reference sequence). This CDR3 has 13 amino acids. V shed 3 bases and J shed 4 bases, with 7 bases lying between them. The sample comprised peripheral blood. This chain joins TRBV27 and TRBJ1-3; D ambiguous. The TCR was taken from a human donor in a cohort sampled during active COVID-19. CDR3: CASSFLAGNTIYF. The CDR3 nucleotides are TGTGCCAGCAGTTTTTTAGCCGGAAACACCATATATTTT.